The next 16 T cell receptor beta chains were all read from a single sample in a study of Graves' ophthalmopathy and Graves' hyperthyroidism. For repertoire sequencing, the TCR beta CDR3 regions were amplified from RNA transcripts. Second-round multiplex PCR came after a first-round RT-PCR that employed HTBI primers. One entry per CDR3 protein results from TCRdb running MiXCR on the multiplex PCR reads. The sample yields 680,000 or so distinct CDR3 sequences, 20% to 25% seen once. Sample: peripheral blood. The origin of the receptors is a young woman with stable Graves' hyperthyroidism. Some clones in this sample may be carry-over from other donors' samples.

This clonotype was counted ten times or more. The chain couples TRBV28 to TRBJ2-7, with 10 bases matching TRBD1. The CDR3 has 19 residues. After removal of 8 bases from V and 2 bases from J, the junction contained 21 bases not matched to a gene. Germline CDR1 and CDR2: MDHEN and SYDVKM. The CDR3 sequence is CASARTRTGGVAGTYEQYF. For the CDR3, the DNA is TGTGCCAGCGCCCGGACGCGGACAGGGGGGGTAGCGGGAACCTACGAGCAGTACTTC.

This clonotype was observed many times. The CDR3 DNA reads as TGCGCCAGCAGCGTTACCTCTCAAGAGACCCAGTACTTC. Encoded protein: CASSVTSQETQYF. The genes are TRBV5-1 and TRBJ2-5; D is uncertain. Germline V lookup: CDR1 SGHRS, CDR2 YFSETQ. The CDR3 contains 13 residues. Trimming removed 4 bases at V and 2 bases at J, with 9 bases between.

In this sample, this clonotype turned up many times. V usage is TRBV12-3 or TRBV12-4 and J usage is TRBJ1-1, with D uncertain. The CDR3 is made up of 11 amino acids. V dropped 3 bases and J dropped 6 bases, with 5 bases sitting between them. CDR3 DNA sequence: TGTGCCAGCAGTTTGAGCTCTGAAGCTTTCTTT. The encoded protein is CASSLSSEAFF.

This clonotype has ten or more counts. The chain combines TRBV11-2 with TRBJ2-7; D unclear. This CDR3 comprises 14 residues. V was cut by 3 bases and J by 1 base, with 10 bases left in between. The germline gives CDR1 SGHAT, CDR2 FQNNGV. In DNA form, the CDR3 reads TGTGCCAGCAGCTTTGATTATCCTTCCTACGAGCAGTACTTC. Translation gives CASSFDYPSYEQYF.

This clonotype was recorded many times. The chain recombines TRBV28 with TRBJ1-1, with D perhaps matching TRBD1 (5 bases). Germline lookup yields CDR1 MDHEN and CDR2 SYDVKM. V lost 6 bases, J lost 1 base, and 15 bases lay in between. The CDR3 loop spans 15 amino acids. CDR3 nucleotides: TGTGCCAGCAGCTCCACTGACAGCCGGAACACTGAAGCTTTCTTT. Translation: CASSSTDSRNTEAFF.

This clonotype was counted many times. This sequence joins TRBV6-5 and TRBJ1-6, with 9 bases fitting TRBD1. This CDR3 region has 16 residues. V lost 4 bases, J lost 6 bases, and 7 bases stayed unmatched. Germline values: CDR1 MNHEY, CDR2 SVGAGI. CDR3 sequence: CASSFPGTGTNSPLHF. CDR3 sequence (DNA): TGTGCCAGCAGTTTCCCCGGGACAGGGACTAATTCACCCCTCCACTTT.

This clonotype was found many times. The rearrangement links TRBV27 to TRBJ2-2; no reliable D call. This CDR3 region has 13 residues. Germline CDR1 MNHEY, CDR2 SMNVEV (reference sequence). V was pared by 3 bases and J by 1 base, with 3 bases between. CDR3 in DNA: TGTGCCAGCAGTTTTTGGAACACCGGGGAGCTGTTTTTT. This encodes CASSFWNTGELFF.

This clonotype was observed at least ten times. The chain carries TRBV20-1 and TRBJ2-5, with D possibly TRBD1 on 6 matching bases. Germline-derived CDR1 and CDR2 are DFQATT and SNEGSKA (reference sequence). V shed 0 bases and J shed 1 base, with 9 bases lying between them. The CDR3 spans 14 residues. The CDR3: CSARDLTGQETQYF. The CDR3 DNA reads as TGCAGTGCTAGAGATTTGACAGGCCAAGAGACCCAGTACTTC.

This clonotype turned up a few times. The rearrangement uses TRBV7-9 and TRBJ1-1, with D possibly matching TRBD1 (5 bases). Germline lookup yields CDR1 SEHNR and CDR2 FQNEAQ (reference sequence). The CDR3 covers 13 residues. Trimming left V 5 bases short and J 7 bases short, with 14 bases between. CDR3 sequence (DNA): TGTGCCAGCAGCGCGGGGGGACTTCTTGAAGCTTTCTTT. Translation gives CASSAGGLLEAFF.

This clonotype was seen only a few times. The chain couples TRBV20-1 to TRBJ1-1; tentative D call: TRBD1 (5 bases). The CDR3 extends over 13 amino acids. Between the trimmed V and J ends, which lost 2 bases and 1 base, there was a span of 8 bases. Germline CDR1 DFQATT, CDR2 SNEGSKA (reference sequence). The DNA of the CDR3 is TGCAGTGCTAGAAATACAGGGAACACTGAAGCTTTCTTT. It yields the protein CSARNTGNTEAFF.

The count of this clonotype is one. The chain links TRBV6-2 or TRBV6-3 to TRBJ2-7; D call uncertain. The CDR3 runs 18 residues. Germline CDR1 and CDR2: MNHEY and SVGEGT. The V gene lost 0 bases and the J gene lost 2 bases, with 20 bases spanning the gap. CDR3 DNA: TGTGCCAGCAGTTACTCTCCTTTCAGACGAACAGCGACCTACGAGCAGTACTTC. This gives the protein CASSYSPFRRTATYEQYF.

This clonotype was counted many times. CDR3 DNA sequence: TGTGCCAGCAGTGAAAGACCAGAGGCTGGTGAAGCTTTCTTT. This sequence encodes CASSERPEAGEAFF. V gene TRBV6-1 combines with J gene TRBJ1-1, with unresolved D. With 2 bases removed from V and 7 bases from J, the gap between germline ends came to 14 bases. CDR3 length equals 14 residues. Germline CDR1 is MNHNS and CDR2 is SASEGT.

This clonotype was counted many times. This sequence joins TRBV10-3 and TRBJ1-5, with 12 bases lining up with TRBD1. The V gene end was trimmed by 2 bases and the J gene end by 6 bases; junction bases not matched to a gene: 8. Germline assignment: CDR1 ENHRY and CDR2 SYGVKD. The CDR3 contains 17 residues. The CDR3 DNA reads as TGTGCCATCAGTGAGGGGACAGGGGGCGTTCTGACTCAGCCCCAGCATTTT. It yields the protein CAISEGTGGVLTQPQHF.

The sample holds many counts of this clonotype. The chain employs TRBV25-1 and TRBJ2-7, with no clear D. V was cut by 1 base and J by 6 bases, with 13 bases left in between. The CDR3 consists of 14 residues. The germline V gene encodes CDR1 MGHDK and CDR2 SYGVNS. CDR3 region: CASSESLSHREQYF. CDR3 bases: TGTGCCAGCAGTGAATCTCTCAGTCATCGCGAGCAGTACTTC.

The J gene is TRBJ2-7, the V gene TRBV7-8, with TRBD2 matching over 8 bases. The CDR3 consists of 13 residues. Losses at the gene ends were 5 bases for V and 7 bases for J; bases not matched to a gene: 7. CDR1 SGHVS and CDR2 FQNEAQ come from the germline V gene. The CDR3 reads CASSRPGRGEQYF. The CDR3 bases are TGTGCCAGCAGCCGCCCCGGGAGGGGTGAGCAGTACTTC. Complete variable domain (other parts from reference TRBV7-8 and TRBJ2-7): GAGVSQSPRYKVAKRGQDVALRCDPISGHVSLFWYQQALGQGPEFLTYFQNEAQLDKSGLPSDRFFAERPEGSVSTLKIQRTQQEDSAVYLCASSRPGRGEQYFGPGTRLTVT.

V and J are TRBV2 and TRBJ2-5; D call uncertain. Trimming shortened V by 5 bases and J by 1 base, and 11 bases separated the two germline ends. Germline values: CDR1 SNHLY, CDR2 FYNNEI. The CDR3 is made up of 14 amino acids. Here the CDR3 DNA reads TGTGCCAGCAGTCCCCGGGTGGCCCAAGAGACCCAGTACTTC. Protein: CASSPRVAQETQYF.